The entry below describes one T cell receptor beta chain. What it binds is not known. Germline lookup yields CDR1 SNHLY and CDR2 FYNNEI. This CDR3 has 13 amino acids. V shed 6 bases and J shed 1 base, with 9 bases lying between them. This entry comes from a study of T cell responses to AZD1222 COVID-19 vaccine. Study-wide results and limits: The donors showed a predominance of white British ancestry and of females, with possible underestimation of clonal diversity.

Measured with immunoSEQ multiplex PCR; TCRdb has only the in-frame clones, and not every one. The sample lists roughly 180,000 clones, 90% to 95% occurring once. The sequence came from an adult in good health. The starting material was peripheral blood, obtained on day 0 of AZD1222 vaccination. The chain couples TRBV2 to TRBJ2-5; D remains unclear. The CDR3 spells CASSATVQETQYF. In nucleotides, the CDR3 is TGTGCCAGCAGCGCCACAGTCCAAGAGACCCAGTACTTC.